What follows is one T cell receptor (beta chain) and its context. These data are taken from a study of T cell responses to AZD1222 COVID-19 vaccine. Germline lookup yields CDR1 LGHDT and CDR2 YNNKEL (reference sequence). This CDR3 has 13 residues. V dropped 4 bases and J dropped 2 bases, with 6 bases sitting between them. Using immunoSEQ multiplex PCR, the repertoire was profiled, and TCRdb retains in-frame clones only, with some absent. The sample carries about 130,000 clones, about nine tenths recorded once. The chain recombines TRBV3-1 (or the pseudogene TRBV3-2) with TRBJ1-3; D ambiguous. This TCR came from an adult who received the AZD1222 COVID-19 vaccine. Sequenced here: peripheral blood, sampled 28 days after the second AZD1222 dose. CDR3 region: CASSPSPGNTIYF. In nucleotides, the CDR3 is TGTGCCAGCAGCCCCAGCCCTGGAAACACCATATATTTT.